This is a list of T cell receptor beta chains from one sample in a study of cytomegalovirus exposure and HLA in healthy donors. The protocol was immunoSEQ multiplex PCR, while the TCRdb copy is restricted to in-frame clones and leaves out a portion. There are some 98,000 clones in the sample; roughly two thirds occur only once, and under 3% lies in the top ten. The material sequenced was PBMCs. The receptors here all came from a man aged 45-60 years in good health and CMV-seronegative. The CDR3 runs from the conserved cysteine through the conserved F or W. The size of a clone is reported for some rows only, either as once, few or many, or as a class for expanded clones.

TRBJ2-3,-,TRBV5-1,CASSSQGSVSTDTQYF
TRBJ1-2,-,TRBV28,CASSFRGGGYGYTF
TRBJ2-7,once,TRBV28,CASSSPGQGSYEQYF
TRBJ2-3,-,TRBV11-2,CASSLLDTQYF
TRBJ2-1,-,TRBV10-3,CATSSGTNLIGEQFF
TRBJ2-1,once,TRBV5-4,CASSVRLAGGNNEQFF
TRBJ2-3,-,TRBV9,CASSVGGVTDTQYF
TRBJ2-3,-,TRBV7-9,CASSLSGTDTQYF
TRBJ2-1,-,TRBV7-6,CASSFGRVEREDEQFF
TRBJ1-5,medium-sized,TRBV5-5,CASSLGQGLTQPQHF
TRBJ2-7,-,TRBV4-3,CASSQDLGGYEQYF
TRBJ2-7,-,TRBV27,CASSYLSGSAYEQYF
TRBJ1-1,once,TRBV11-2,CASRSGTGSMNTEAFF
TRBJ1-5,-,TRBV2,CASRSQDNQPQHF